These 11 T cell receptor beta chains were all obtained from the same sample, sequenced in a study of cytomegalovirus exposure and HLA in healthy donors. Amplification used 60 Vbeta primers and 13 Jbeta primers. Repertoires were generated with immunoSEQ multiplex PCR, while TCRdb's copy carries only in-frame clones and drops some. The sample consists of more than 55,000 clones, 75% to 85% of them appearing once. The sequencing sample was made of PBMCs. These receptors were taken from a human donor in good health.

This sequence joins TRBV4-3 and TRBJ1-1, with TRBD1 as a possible D gene (6 bases). With 0 bases removed from V and 1 base from J, the gap between germline ends came to 6 bases. The germline CDR1 and CDR2 sequences are LGHNA and YSLEER. CDR3 length: 14 amino acids. The CDR3 sequence is CASSQEGGNTEAFF. Here the CDR3 DNA reads TGCGCCAGCAGCCAAGAAGGGGGGAACACTGAAGCTTTCTTT.

The V call is TRBV30, the J call TRBJ1-2; D is uncertain. This CDR3 contains 13 residues. Germline-derived CDR1 and CDR2 are GTSNPN and SVGIG (reference sequence). V gave up 3 bases and J gave up 8 bases, with 16 bases separating them. CDR3 DNA sequence: TGTGCCTGGAGATGCAAGGACTGTAGGGGCTACACCTTC. Protein product: CAWRCKDCRGYTF. Using reference TRBV30 and TRBJ1-2 for the parts outside the CDR3, the full variable domain is SQTIHQWPATLVQPVGSPLSLECTVEGTSNPNLYWYRQAAGRGLQLLFYSVGIGQISSEVPQNLSASRPQDRQFILSSKKLLLSDSGFYLCAWRCKDCRGYTFGSGTRLTVV.

This chain links TRBV5-6 with TRBJ2-7; D might be TRBD1 (6 bases). Germline V gives CDR1 SGHDT, CDR2 YYEEEE. V lost 6 bases and J 4 bases, leaving 26 bases between the germline ends. CDR3 length: 17 amino acids. The CDR3 is CASTATTGPTPSYEQYF. CDR3 nucleotide sequence: TGTGCCAGCACCGCAACGACAGGACCCACCCCATCGTACGAGCAGTACTTC.

This rearrangement joins TRBV28 to TRBJ2-3, with 15 bases lining up with TRBD2. This CDR3 contains 14 residues. Germline assignment: CDR1 MDHEN and CDR2 SYDVKM. DNA of the CDR3: TGTGGGGCCGGGACTAGCGGGAGGACAGATACGCAGTATTTT. Protein sequence: CGAGTSGRTDTQYF. Complete variable domain (other parts from reference TRBV28 and TRBJ2-3): DVKVTQSSRYLVKRTGEKVFLECVQDMDHENMFWYRQDPGLGLRLIYFSYDVKMKEKGDIPEGYSVSREKKERFSLILESASTNQTSMYLCGAGTSGRTDTQYFGPGTRLTVL.

The chain carries TRBV4-3 and TRBJ2-5, with 11 bases aligning to TRBD1. The DNA end is a closer match to TRBJ2-7, so the J assignment may be wrong. Germline CDR1 reads LGHNA; CDR2 reads YSLEER. The CDR3 totals 15 residues. For the CDR3, the DNA is TGCGCCAGCAGCCAATATGGGACAGGGGGATACGAGCAGTACTTC. This encodes CASSQYGTGGYEQYF.

This chain uses TRBV7-2 with TRBJ2-5; 14 bases match TRBD2. The J segment lost 1 base and the V segment lost 5 bases, leaving 9 bases of the junction unmatched. This CDR3 contains 18 residues. Germline assignment: CDR1 SGHTA and CDR2 FQGNSA. CDR3 nucleotide sequence: TGTGCCAGCAGCACAGGGACTAGCGGGGGCTGGTTCCAAGAGACCCAGTACTTC. Translated, it gives CASSTGTSGGWFQETQYF.

The chain has TRBV11-1 and TRBJ2-1, with D perhaps TRBD1 (6 bases). V was pared by 4 bases and J by 0 bases, with 19 bases between. In germline, CDR1 is SGHAT, CDR2 FQDESV (reference sequence). The CDR3 loop spans 18 amino acids. CDR3 DNA: TGTGCCAGCAGCTCCCCACCTTCAAGGGGGTTCTCCTACAATGAGCAGTTCTTC. This codes for CASSSPPSRGFSYNEQFF.

The chain carries TRBV5-1 and TRBJ1-2; D might be TRBD1 (5 bases). The CDR3 sequence is 13 residues long. Germline V lookup: CDR1 SGHRS, CDR2 YFSETQ. V lost 6 bases, J lost 8 bases, and 17 bases lay in between. CDR3: CASTDQGSMGYTF. Here the CDR3 DNA reads TGCGCCAGCACTGACCAGGGATCTATGGGCTACACCTTC.

About this clone itself: A read error may produce the germline difference seen at one junction end. This rearrangement joins TRBV7-2 to TRBJ2-3, with 7 bases that match TRBD2. The CDR3 is 16 amino acids. CDR1 and CDR2 from the germline V gene are SGHTA and FQGNSA. CDR3 residues: CVSSLAPGRGGDTQYF. CDR3 DNA sequence: TGTGTCAGCAGCTTAGCGCCTGGGAGGGGCGGGGATACGCAGTATTTT.

V gene TRBV5-1 combines with J gene TRBJ2-5; tentative D call: TRBD1 (5 bases). The DNA end favors TRBJ2-7, so the J call may be wrong. The germline V gene has CDR1 SGHRS and CDR2 YFSETQ. CDR3 length: 13 residues. The CDR3 region has the DNA TGCGCCAGCAGCTTGGATGACAGAACCGAGCAGTACTTC. It yields the protein CASSLDDRTEQYF.

This chain joins TRBV7-9 and TRBJ1-5, with D tentatively TRBD1 (5 bases). This CDR3 region has 14 residues. CDR1 SEHNR and CDR2 FQNEAQ come from the germline V gene (reference sequence). The ends were cut back, 11 bases at V and 3 bases at J, with 17 bases in the middle. The CDR3: CAWGGGDLNQPQHF. DNA of the CDR3: TGTGCCTGGGGCGGGGGGGACCTCAATCAGCCCCAGCATTTT.